Below, 15 T cell receptor beta chains from the same sample are listed, as sequenced in a study of T cell repertoires in cytomegalovirus infection. Each CDR3 protein gets one entry after TCRdb re-called the reads with MiXCR. The table lists around 350,000 distinct CDR3 sequences, roughly 20% of them singletons, with around 9.3% in the top ten. The material sequenced was PBMCs. The receptors were gathered from a human donor in good health (CMV status not recorded). Some clones in this sample may be carry-over from other donors' samples.

This clonotype was seen ten or more times. The chain is built from TRBV6-1 and TRBJ1-1; TRBD1 aligns across 8 bases. The CDR3 is made up of 15 amino acids. Germline V gives CDR1 MNHNS, CDR2 SASEGT. With 4 bases clipped from V and 1 base from J, the junction kept 5 bases outside the gene matches. The CDR3 is CASSGDRGRNTEAFF. DNA for the CDR3: TGTGCCAGCAGTGGCGACAGGGGTCGGAACACTGAAGCTTTCTTT.

This clonotype showed up many times. This sequence joins TRBV7-8 and TRBJ2-1, with D uncertain. Germline CDR1 reads SGHVS; CDR2 reads FQNEAQ. The CDR3 consists of 15 residues. V was cut by 3 bases and J by 6 bases, with 15 bases left in between. The CDR3 bases are TGTGCCAGCAGCTTCCTTCCTCGAGGTTTCAATGAGCAGTTCTTC. This translates into CASSFLPRGFNEQFF.

This clonotype was recorded many times. The chain links TRBV7-2 to TRBJ2-3; D unresolved. The CDR3 is made up of 12 amino acids. The V end was cut by 4 bases, the J end by 4 bases, with 6 bases between. Germline V lookup: CDR1 SGHTA, CDR2 FQGNSA. DNA for the CDR3: TGTGCCAGCAGCTCCTTCGCAGATACGCAGTATTTT. As protein: CASSSFADTQYF.

This clonotype appeared many times. This chain links TRBV6-6 with TRBJ2-1; D is unclear. The V gene lost 0 bases and the J gene lost 6 bases, with 15 bases spanning the gap. Per the germline V gene, CDR1 is MNHNY and CDR2 is SVGAGI (reference sequence). There are 16 residues in the CDR3. The CDR3 loop reads CASSYSNPWVVNEQFF. CDR3 nucleotides: TGTGCCAGCAGTTACTCGAACCCTTGGGTTGTCAATGAGCAGTTCTTC.

This clonotype appeared a few times. The J gene is TRBJ2-3, the V gene TRBV10-3; D remains unclear. From germline, CDR1 is ENHRY and CDR2 SYGVKD. The CDR3 consists of 15 residues. With 5 bases removed from V and 0 bases from J, the gap between germline ends came to 12 bases. The DNA for the CDR3 is TGTGCCATCAGTATTGCCTTCTTTAGCACAGATACGCAGTATTTT. Residues: CAISIAFFSTDTQYF.

This clonotype is judged medium-sized. V and J are TRBV6-1 and TRBJ2-2, with unresolved D. The V gene's germline CDR1 is MNHNS and CDR2 SASEGT. V was pared by 5 bases and J by 0 bases, with 22 bases between. This CDR3 is 19 amino acids long. CDR3 sequence: CASSIEYQEGRPNTGELFF. The CDR3 coding sequence is TGTGCCAGCAGTATCGAATACCAAGAAGGGCGACCGAACACCGGGGAGCTGTTTTTT.

This clonotype was recorded a few times. The chain employs TRBV20-1 and TRBJ1-1; D is undetermined. Germline CDR1 and CDR2: DFQATT and SNEGSKA (reference sequence). CDR3 length equals 12 residues. V was trimmed by 3 bases and J by 1 base, leaving 6 bases between them. CDR3 nucleotides: TGCAGTGCTAGCCGGGCGAACACTGAAGCTTTCTTT. It yields the protein CSASRANTEAFF.

This clonotype turned up a few times. The V gene is TRBV6-4, the J gene TRBJ2-2, with 9 bases matching TRBD2. V shed 8 bases, J shed 5 bases, and the junction held 9 bases outside the gene matches. Germline CDR1 and CDR2: MRHNA and SNTAGT. CDR3 length: 15 residues. CDR3 sequence reads: CASSRSGSGTGELFF. CDR3 in DNA: TGTGCCAGCTCACGTAGCGGGAGCGGGACCGGGGAGCTGTTTTTT.

This clonotype was observed a few times. The CDR3 nucleotides read TGCAGCGTTGAAGGAGGGCTAGCGGGGTCCGATACGCAGTATTTT. The encoded protein is CSVEGGLAGSDTQYF. V gene TRBV29-1 combines with J gene TRBJ2-3; TRBD2 agrees at 9 bases. V was clipped by 1 base and J by 6 bases; unmatched bases: 8. The CDR3 contains 15 residues. Germline lookup yields CDR1 SQVTM and CDR2 ANQGSEA.

The V and J genes are TRBV20-1 and TRBJ2-5, with 8 positions matching TRBD2. Germline V gene lookup returns CDR1 DFQATT and CDR2 SNEGSKA (reference sequence). V was clipped by 6 bases and J by 0 bases; unmatched bases: 9. This CDR3 contains 15 residues. CDR3 DNA: TGCAGTGCCCCTTGGACTAGCTGGTACCAAGAGACCCAGTACTTC. It specifies CSAPWTSWYQETQYF.

At least ten counts were recorded for this clonotype. The chain uses TRBV7-9 and TRBJ2-2, with D possibly matching TRBD2 (5 bases). This CDR3 contains 15 residues. Trimming pared 1 base from V and 6 bases from J, leaving 12 bases between. The germline CDR1 and CDR2 sequences are SEHNR and FQNEAQ (reference sequence). The chain's CDR3 is CASSLVTERAGELFF. CDR3 bases: TGTGCCAGCAGCTTAGTTACGGAGAGGGCCGGGGAGCTGTTTTTT. Based on the CDR3 plus reference TRBV7-9 and TRBJ2-2, the full variable domain is DTGVSQNPRHKITKRGQNVTFRCDPISEHNRLYWYRQTLGQGPEFLTYFQNEAQLEKSRLLSDRFSAERPKGSFSTLEIQRTEQGDSAMYLCASSLVTERAGELFFGEGSRLTVL.

This clonotype was seen a handful of times. The rearrangement links TRBV14 to TRBJ1-2; tentative D call: TRBD1 (5 bases). CDR1 is SGHDN and CDR2 is FVKESK in the germline V gene. There are 14 residues in the CDR3. Trimming took 4 bases from V and 7 from J, leaving 16 bases between them. CDR3 region: CASSRRDGGSGYTF. CDR3 DNA sequence: TGTGCCAGCAGCCGCCGGGACGGAGGGTCTGGCTACACCTTC.

This clonotype was detected many times. The chain links TRBV7-2 to TRBJ2-5; 11 bases are shared with TRBD2. The J segment lost 1 base and the V segment lost 2 bases, leaving 3 bases of the junction unmatched. The CDR3 totals 16 residues. CDR1 and CDR2 from the germline V gene are SGHTA and FQGNSA. The DNA of the CDR3 is TGTGCCAGCAGCTTATCTAGCGGGGGGCTCCAAGAGACCCAGTACTTC. Translated, it gives CASSLSSGGLQETQYF.

This clonotype was counted many times. The rearrangement uses TRBV11-2 and TRBJ1-2; TRBD1 matches 7 bases. This CDR3 region has 15 residues. Germline-derived CDR1 and CDR2 are SGHAT and FQNNGV. The junction had 14 bases not matched to a gene; V was cut back by 5 bases and J by 8 bases. In DNA form, the CDR3 reads TGTGCCAGCAGCGCCACAGGGGACGGCTTCTACGGCTACACCTTC. It specifies CASSATGDGFYGYTF.

DNA for the CDR3: TGTGCCTGGACCCTATGGGGCAGGGCGAGCTCTGGGGCCAACGTCCTGACTTTC. Translating gives CAWTLWGRASSGANVLTF. The V and J genes are TRBV30 and TRBJ2-6; D possibly corresponds to TRBD1 (5 bases). The CDR3 extends over 18 amino acids. V shed 4 bases and J shed 0 bases, with 19 bases lying between them. Germline assignment: CDR1 GTSNPN and CDR2 SVGIG (reference sequence).